One and the same sample provided the 20 T cell receptor beta chains below, sequenced in a study of blood T cell repertoires in COVID-19. Generated by immunoSEQ multiplex PCR, the TCRdb table keeps only in-frame clones and is missing some. The repertoire holds about 47,000 clones, with approximately 88% as singletons. The sequenced sample consisted of peripheral blood. The receptors here all came from a man aged 50-59 years with active COVID-19.

The V call is TRBV9, the J call TRBJ1-1, with D possibly matching TRBD1 (6 bases). The CDR3 extends over 18 amino acids. Germline CDR1 reads SGDLS; CDR2 reads YYNGEE. V was trimmed by 0 bases and J by 1 base, leaving 19 bases between them. The CDR3 protein is CASSVEGGFGDWNTEAFF. In DNA, the CDR3 is TGTGCCAGCAGCGTAGAGGGGGGGTTTGGTGATTGGAACACTGAAGCTTTCTTT.

The V call is TRBV15, the J call TRBJ2-3, with 8 positions matching TRBD1. The CDR3 runs to 15 residues. Germline CDR1 is LNHNV and CDR2 is YYDKDF (reference sequence). The V segment lost 3 bases and the J segment 6 bases; nucleotides outside the gene matches: 8. CDR3 nucleotide sequence: TGTGCCACCAGCAGGACCGGACAGGGCATCGATACGCAGTATTTT. It is translated as CATSRTGQGIDTQYF.

V usage is TRBV11-3 and J usage is TRBJ2-7; TRBD1 aligns across 7 bases. Losses at the gene ends were 1 base for V and 4 bases for J; bases not matched to a gene: 4. Germline V gene lookup returns CDR1 SGHNT and CDR2 YENEEA. The CDR3 runs to 14 residues. Written as DNA, the CDR3 is TGTGCCAGCAGCTTAGGGCGACAGGGATACGAGCAGTACTTC. This gives the protein CASSLGRQGYEQYF.

V and J are TRBV6-5 and TRBJ2-3, with D possibly matching TRBD1 (5 bases). Germline V gene lookup returns CDR1 MNHEY and CDR2 SVGAGI. V lost 4 bases and J lost 5, with 16 bases in between. The CDR3 has 15 residues. CDR3 amino acids: CASSWQGSVIDTQYF. The CDR3 DNA is TGTGCCAGCAGTTGGCAGGGAAGTGTTATAGATACGCAGTATTTT.

In nucleotides, the CDR3 is TGTGCCAGTAGTATTGGGAGTGGGATTACCCGCTACAATGAGCAGTTCTTC. Protein sequence: CASSIGSGITRYNEQFF. The rearrangement links TRBV19 to TRBJ2-1; tentatively, D is TRBD2 (5 bases). Germline assignment: CDR1 LNHDA and CDR2 SQIVND (reference sequence). The CDR3 runs to 17 residues. The ends were cut back, 3 bases at V and 3 bases at J, with 18 bases in the middle.

The genes are TRBV13 and TRBJ1-2; D is perhaps TRBD1 (5 bases). CDR1 is PRHDT, CDR2 FYEKMQ, per germline (reference sequence). The CDR3 has 13 amino acids. Trimming took 5 bases from V and 5 from J, leaving 12 bases between them. CDR3: CASSLTGVYGYTF. The CDR3 coding sequence is TGTGCCAGCAGCCTCACGGGGGTTTATGGCTACACCTTC.

The chain uses TRBV24-1 and TRBJ2-3; TRBD1 matches at 10 bases. The CDR3 sequence is 15 residues long. CDR1 is KGHDR, CDR2 SFDVKD, per germline. Unmatched junction bases numbered 6, after V lost 5 bases and J lost 5 bases. The CDR3 spells CATSGGQGKGDTQYF. In DNA form, the CDR3 reads TGTGCCACCAGTGGGGGACAGGGGAAGGGAGATACGCAGTATTTT.

The rearrangement links TRBV9 to TRBJ2-2; TRBD1 might be the D (6 bases). From germline, CDR1 is SGDLS and CDR2 YYNGEE. This CDR3 is built from 17 residues. Trimming stripped 4 bases from V and 2 bases from J, with 18 bases between. This CDR3 reads CASSPRLQGINTGELFF. As DNA, the CDR3 is TGTGCCAGCAGCCCTCGTCTCCAGGGGATCAACACCGGGGAGCTGTTTTTT. Based on the CDR3 plus reference TRBV9 and TRBJ2-2, the full variable domain is DSGVTQTPKHLITATGQRVTLRCSPRSGDLSVYWYQQSLDQGLQFLIQYYNGEERAKGNILERFSAQQFPDLHSELNLSSLELGDSALYFCASSPRLQGINTGELFFGEGSRLTVL.

The sample holds one count of this clone. The genes are TRBV6-4 and TRBJ2-3; D not resolved. The CDR3 is 13 residues long. Germline CDR1 and CDR2: MRHNA and SNTAGT. V dropped 6 bases and J dropped 3 bases, with 10 bases sitting between them. CDR3 sequence reads: CASSEERTDTQYF. DNA of the CDR3: TGTGCCAGCAGCGAGGAGAGGACAGATACGCAGTATTTT.

The gene calls are TRBV6-5 and TRBJ1-1; 10 bases are a match to TRBD1. Germline-derived CDR1 and CDR2 are MNHEY and SVGAGI. V lost 7 bases and J lost 2; bases outside the gene matches: 4. The CDR3 consists of 14 residues. CDR3 sequence: CASIRDRGNTEAFF. CDR3 in DNA: TGTGCCAGCATACGGGACAGGGGAAACACTGAAGCTTTCTTT.

This chain links TRBV28 with TRBJ1-5, with a tentative D call TRBD1 (5 bases). The CDR3 extends over 12 amino acids. Germline V lookup: CDR1 MDHEN, CDR2 SYDVKM. V lost 3 bases to trimming and J lost 6 bases, with 6 bases between them. DNA of the CDR3: TGTGCCAGCAGTTTGGGGGGTCAGCCCCAGCATTTT. Translation gives CASSLGGQPQHF.

The chain is built from TRBV28 and TRBJ2-3; TRBD2 aligns across 7 bases. CDR3 length: 14 residues. Trimming took 5 bases from V and 14 from J; bases not matched to a gene: 16. CDR1 and CDR2 from the germline V gene are MDHEN and SYDVKM. The CDR3 DNA follows: TGTGCCAGCAGTCGCGGCGGGGGAGGGCCTGTGTGGTATTTT. Its translation: CASSRGGGGPVWYF.

The chain uses TRBV7-8 and TRBJ2-5; D is undetermined. Germline CDR1 SGHVS, CDR2 FQNEAQ. Trimming removed 4 bases from V and 9 bases from J, with 9 bases in between. This CDR3 contains 11 residues. The CDR3: CASSSPRPQYF. The CDR3 nucleotides read TGTGCCAGCAGCTCACCCAGGCCCCAGTACTTC. The full variable domain, in which reference TRBV7-8 and TRBJ2-5 provide the parts outside the CDR3, is GAGVSQSPRYKVAKRGQDVALRCDPISGHVSLFWYQQALGQGPEFLTYFQNEAQLDKSGLPSDRFFAERPEGSVSTLKIQRTQQEDSAVYLCASSSPRPQYFGPGTRLLVL.

The chain uses TRBV13 and TRBJ2-1; D is perhaps TRBD2 (6 bases). V was shortened by 4 bases and J by 0 bases, with 13 bases between the two germline ends. This CDR3 is 16 amino acids long. Germline assignment: CDR1 PRHDT and CDR2 FYEKMQ (reference sequence). Here the CDR3 DNA reads TGTGCCAGCAGCTCCCAGCGGGCGAACTCCTACAATGAGCAGTTCTTC. It encodes CASSSQRANSYNEQFF.

The CDR3 DNA follows: TGTGCCAGCAGCGGGAGGACCACCTTATACAATGAGCAGTTCTTC. Translated, it gives CASSGRTTLYNEQFF. The chain employs TRBV25-1 and TRBJ2-1; the match to TRBD2 covers 7 bases. This CDR3 spans 15 amino acids. Looked up from germline, CDR1 is MGHDK and CDR2 is SYGVNS. V lost 6 bases and J lost 4; bases outside the gene matches: 9.

This clone was found once. The chain uses TRBV2 and TRBJ1-2; weak D call: TRBD1 (6 bases). The germline CDR1 and CDR2 sequences are SNHLY and FYNNEI. The CDR3 is made up of 14 amino acids. With 7 bases removed from V and 2 bases from J, the gap between germline ends came to 14 bases. Here the CDR3 DNA reads TGTGCCAGCACCACCAGGGGACCAAACTATGGCTACACCTTC. It encodes CASTTRGPNYGYTF.

The chain recombines TRBV27 with TRBJ2-3, with TRBD2 as a possible D gene (7 bases). V was shortened by 6 bases and J by 8 bases, with 15 bases between the two germline ends. Germline V CDR1 and CDR2: MNHEY, SMNVEV (reference sequence). This CDR3 spans 13 amino acids. CDR3 DNA: TGTGCCAGCAGCCTCCAGGGGAGGGGTACGCAGTATTTT. The encoded protein is CASSLQGRGTQYF.

This chain joins TRBV18 and TRBJ2-2; 10 bases map to TRBD2. The CDR3 runs to 16 residues. Germline lookup yields CDR1 KGHSH and CDR2 LQKENI. With V trimmed by 7 bases and J by 2 bases, 7 bases remained unmatched. Here the CDR3 DNA reads TGTGCCAGCTTATCAGCGGGAGGGATCAACACCGGGGAGCTGTTTTTT. Protein sequence: CASLSAGGINTGELFF. The variable domain in full, with the rest retrieved from reference TRBV18 and TRBJ2-2, is NAGVMQNPRHLVRRRGQEARLRCSPMKGHSHVYWYRQLPEEGLKFMVYLQKENIIDESGMPKERFSAEFPKEGPSILRIQQVVRGDSAAYFCASLSAGGINTGELFFGEGSRLTVL.

In its sample, this clone was seen once. This chain connects TRBV11-3 to TRBJ2-7, with 13 nucleotides matching TRBD2. The length of the CDR3 is 19 residues. The V segment lost 4 bases and the J segment 2 bases; nucleotides outside the gene matches: 14. Germline CDR1 SGHNT, CDR2 YENEEA. CDR3 amino acids: CASSSHGGPTSGGAYEQYF. DNA for the CDR3: TGTGCCAGCAGCTCCCACGGGGGACCAACTAGCGGGGGGGCCTACGAGCAGTACTTC.

This sequence joins TRBV6-5 and TRBJ2-5, with D possibly matching TRBD1 (6 bases). This CDR3 has 14 residues. V was pared by 5 bases and J by 9 bases, with 19 bases between. Per germline, CDR1 MNHEY and CDR2 SVGAGI. The CDR3 region is CASSPQTGTMAQYF. For the CDR3, the DNA is TGTGCCAGCAGTCCCCAAACAGGGACGATGGCCCAGTACTTC.